The subject of this entry is one TCR beta chain. Its matching antigen is unknown. The data were taken from a study of cytomegalovirus exposure and HLA in healthy donors. Study-wide results and caveats: An apparent linkage of common viral pathogens to several of the most significant clusters emerged in a later analysis.

The PCR had 60 Vbeta and 13 Jbeta primers. Per the authors' pipeline: Roughly 12 million of some 80 million unique TCR beta chains were shared, per a later count. The table came from immunoSEQ multiplex PCR; TCRdb's copy has only in-frame clones and leaves some out. For V, J and clone size, that table is used; D and trimming come from the DNA. The table shows some 200,000 clones, with 75% to 80% occurring only once. The CDR3 is 15 amino acids. The specimen was PBMCs. The source of this sequence is a man aged 18 to 29 in good health and CMV-seronegative. The chain links TRBV21-1 to TRBJ2-1; TRBD1, the D gene given by the table, was not confirmed from the DNA. TRBV21-1 is termed a pseudogene. CDR3 protein: CASSTRTGGRDEQFF. The CDR3 DNA reads as TGTGCCAGCAGCACTCGGACAGGGGGCAGGGATGAGCAGTTCTTC.